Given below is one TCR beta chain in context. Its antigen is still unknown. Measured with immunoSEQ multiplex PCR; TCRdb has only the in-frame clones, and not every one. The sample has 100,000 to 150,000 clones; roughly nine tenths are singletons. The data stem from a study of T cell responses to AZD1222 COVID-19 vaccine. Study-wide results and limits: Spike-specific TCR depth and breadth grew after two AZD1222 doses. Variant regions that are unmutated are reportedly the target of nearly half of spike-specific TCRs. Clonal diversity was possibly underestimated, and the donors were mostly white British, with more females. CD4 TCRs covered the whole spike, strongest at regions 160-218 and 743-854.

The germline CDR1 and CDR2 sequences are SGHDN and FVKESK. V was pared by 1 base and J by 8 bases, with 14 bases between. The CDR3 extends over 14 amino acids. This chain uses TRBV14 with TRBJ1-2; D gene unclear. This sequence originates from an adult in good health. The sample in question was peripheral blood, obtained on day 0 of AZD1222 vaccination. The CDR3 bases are TGTGCCAGCAGCCAAGCTAGTAGGGCATGGGGCTACACCTTC. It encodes CASSQASRAWGYTF.